Sequencing of this TCR beta chain was carried out in a study of T cells after somatic rescue of genetic block. Sequenced by immunoSEQ multiplex PCR; TCRdb stores in-frame clones only, minus some. The profile covers 60,000 to 75,000 clones, with about 92% appearing a single time and around 3% taken by the ten largest. Germline V gives CDR1 KGHSH, CDR2 LQKENI. There are 17 residues in the CDR3. The ends were cut back, 5 bases at V and 3 bases at J, with 22 bases in the middle. The chain joins TRBV18 to TRBJ2-5; tentative D call: TRBD1 (7 bases). This receptor was identified in a man aged 40-49 years. The sequenced material came from peripheral blood mononuclear cells (PBMCs). The CDR3 region has the DNA TGTGCCAGCTCATCCCCCTCATTCCAGGGGGGTGAAGAGACCCAGTACTTC. Encoded protein: CASSSPSFQGGEETQYF.